One sample yielded the 25 T cell receptor beta chains listed below, sequenced in a study of untreated major depressive disorder. Measured with immunoSEQ multiplex PCR; TCRdb has only the in-frame clones, and not every one. The sample holds 20,000 to 25,000 clones, roughly 91% seen once. Sequences were obtained from CD4+ T cells from PBMCs. The receptor set was obtained from a man aged 25 to 40 in good health.

This chain connects TRBV6-1 to TRBJ2-7; D perhaps matches TRBD2 (5 bases). V was trimmed by 6 bases and J by 0 bases, leaving 15 bases between them. From germline, CDR1 is MNHNS and CDR2 SASEGT. The CDR3 loop spans 15 amino acids. CDR3 region: CASSRNPGDSYEQYF. The CDR3 coding sequence is TGTGCCAGCAGCCGAAACCCCGGGGACTCCTACGAGCAGTACTTC.

V gene TRBV29-1 combines with J gene TRBJ1-1; 7 nucleotides line up with TRBD1. The trim removed 2 bases at V and 5 bases at J, leaving 5 bases unmatched. CDR1 is SQVTM, CDR2 ANQGSEA, per germline. This CDR3 comprises 13 residues. CDR3 sequence reads: CSVEQGVGTEAFF. The CDR3 DNA reads TGCAGCGTTGAACAGGGGGTTGGGACTGAAGCTTTCTTT.

The rearrangement links TRBV6-6 to TRBJ2-1; tentative D call: TRBD2 (6 bases). CDR1 is MNHNY and CDR2 is SVGAGI in the germline V gene (reference sequence). This CDR3 has 16 residues. V lost 7 bases and J 7 bases, leaving 23 bases between the germline ends. CDR3 amino acids: CASTLSRERVLNEQFF. The CDR3 region has the DNA TGTGCCAGCACCCTCAGCCGCGAGCGGGTCCTGAATGAGCAGTTCTTC.

The V gene is TRBV4-1, the J gene TRBJ2-7; D tentatively fits TRBD1 or TRBD2 (5 bases each). The V end was cut by 0 bases, the J end by 0 bases, with 21 bases between. The length of the CDR3 is 19 residues. Germline CDR1 reads MGHRA; CDR2 reads YSYEKL. CDR3 DNA: TGCGCCAGCAGCCAAGATGCGGTCTTTGAGGGGCTGAGCTCCTACGAGCAGTACTTC. It encodes CASSQDAVFEGLSSYEQYF.

The count of this clone is one. The chain links TRBV5-1 to TRBJ1-1; 7 bases agree with TRBD1. This CDR3 spans 16 amino acids. With V trimmed by 3 bases and J by 0 bases, 8 bases remained unmatched. Germline V gene sequence: CDR1 SGHRS, CDR2 YFSETQ. The CDR3 DNA reads TGCGCCAGCAGCTCGACGAGACAGGGTCTGAACACTGAAGCTTTCTTT. This encodes CASSSTRQGLNTEAFF.

The J gene is TRBJ2-5, the V gene TRBV2, with D maybe TRBD1 (5 bases). V was trimmed by 6 bases and J by 5 bases, leaving 22 bases between them. Germline V gives CDR1 SNHLY, CDR2 FYNNEI. CDR3 length: 16 residues. CDR3 nucleotides: TGTGCCAGCAGCCCAAGTGGTGCAGGGTTCGGTGAGACCCAGTACTTC. Its translation: CASSPSGAGFGETQYF.

The rearrangement links TRBV2 to TRBJ2-1; D call uncertain. This CDR3 is 10 amino acids long. Trimming pared 7 bases from V and 6 bases from J, leaving 4 bases between. Germline V gene lookup returns CDR1 SNHLY and CDR2 FYNNEI. CDR3 in amino acids: CASIPNEQFF. CDR3 DNA sequence: TGTGCCAGCATCCCCAATGAGCAGTTCTTC.

V gene TRBV5-4 combines with J gene TRBJ1-2; D unclear. Trimming left V 2 bases short and J 12 bases short, with 14 bases between. The CDR3 totals 12 residues. Germline V gene data show CDR1 as SGHNT and CDR2 as YYREEE (reference sequence). DNA of the CDR3: TGTGCCAGCAGCTTAGAAGTCTCCTTCAACACCTTC. This translates into CASSLEVSFNTF.

This chain links TRBV29-1 with TRBJ2-7, with 11 bases identical to TRBD1. J gave up 5 bases and V 6 bases, and 3 bases lay outside the gene matches. This CDR3 region has 12 residues. Germline V gives CDR1 SQVTM, CDR2 ANQGSEA. CDR3: CSVGQGAHEQYF. Written as DNA, the CDR3 is TGCAGCGTCGGACAGGGGGCCCACGAGCAGTACTTC.

This CDR3 reads CASSYDRLSYEQYF. The CDR3 DNA reads as TGTGCCAGCAGCTATGACAGGCTGTCCTACGAGCAGTACTTC. This rearrangement joins TRBV5-6 to TRBJ2-7; D possibly corresponds to TRBD1 (6 bases). Germline CDR1 reads SGHDT; CDR2 reads YYEEEE. The CDR3 length is 14 residues. V lost 3 bases, J lost 1 base, and 11 bases lay in between. The full variable domain, completed using reference TRBV5-6 and TRBJ2-7, is DAGVTQSPTHLIKTRGQQVTLRCSPKSGHDTVSWYQQALGQGPQFIFQYYEEEERQRGNFPDRFSGHQFPNYSSELNVNALLLGDSALYLCASSYDRLSYEQYFGPGTRLTVT.

In DNA form, the CDR3 reads TGTGCCAGCTCACCCCTAGGACGTCAAACTGAAGCTTTCTTT. Its protein is CASSPLGRQTEAFF. This chain links TRBV18 with TRBJ1-1; unclear D gene. The germline V and J ends were trimmed by 3 bases and 5 bases, with 13 bases remaining between them. CDR1 is KGHSH and CDR2 is LQKENI in the germline V gene. This CDR3 is 14 amino acids long.

The CDR3 reads CASSQEWLGTSSYEQYF. In DNA form, the CDR3 reads TGTGCCAGCAGCCAAGAATGGTTGGGGACAAGCTCCTACGAGCAGTACTTC. This chain uses TRBV4-2 with TRBJ2-7, with TRBD1 as a possible D gene (6 bases). CDR3 size: 17 residues. The germline V gene encodes CDR1 LGHNA and CDR2 YNFKEQ. V gave up 0 bases and J gave up 0 bases, with 15 bases separating them.

The V and J genes are TRBV4-3 and TRBJ2-1; 7 nucleotides line up with TRBD2. The ends lost 0 bases at V and 9 bases at J; junction bases unmatched: 8. The CDR3 contains 15 residues. Germline CDR1 reads LGHNA; CDR2 reads YSLEER. The CDR3, as DNA: TGCGCCAGCAGCCAAGATCCAGCGGGAAGGGGTGAGCAGTTCTTC. Protein sequence: CASSQDPAGRGEQFF.

The V call is TRBV18, the J call TRBJ1-2; D is possibly TRBD1 (5 bases). Trimming removed 3 bases at V and 4 bases at J, with 9 bases between. The germline V gene encodes CDR1 KGHSH and CDR2 LQKENI. The CDR3 totals 13 residues. DNA for the CDR3: TGTGCCAGCTCACCTGGGGGGATCTATGGCTACACCTTC. It specifies CASSPGGIYGYTF.

This clone was picked up one time. The gene calls are TRBV5-1 and TRBJ2-5; no firm D call. Germline V CDR1 and CDR2: SGHRS, YFSETQ. This CDR3 has 15 amino acids. Trimming left V 1 base short and J 2 bases short, with 12 bases between. CDR3 sequence reads: CASSLMQRFQETQYF. DNA for the CDR3: TGCGCCAGCAGCTTGATGCAGCGTTTTCAAGAGACCCAGTACTTC.

The chain has TRBV5-1 and TRBJ1-1, with a tentative D call TRBD1 (6 bases). V gave up 0 bases and J gave up 1 base, with 16 bases separating them. The CDR3 sequence is 17 residues long. Germline V gene lookup returns CDR1 SGHRS and CDR2 YFSETQ. The CDR3 DNA sequence: TGCGCCAGCAGCTTGGAATCGAGAGGGGGTCGGAACACTGAAGCTTTCTTT. Its protein product is CASSLESRGGRNTEAFF.

This chain links TRBV5-1 with TRBJ2-7; D might be TRBD1 (6 bases). CDR3 length: 15 residues. Germline-derived CDR1 and CDR2 are SGHRS and YFSETQ. Trimming took off 4 bases at V and 3 bases at J, with 17 bases between the two ends. The CDR3 sequence: CASSVYRDLSYEQYF. The CDR3 region has the DNA TGCGCCAGCAGCGTCTACAGGGACCTGAGCTACGAGCAGTACTTC.

The rearrangement uses TRBV5-4 and TRBJ2-2; D may be TRBD1 or TRBD2 (7 bases each). The V end lost 4 bases, the J end lost 5 bases, and 18 bases lay between the germline ends. This CDR3 contains 16 residues. Germline values: CDR1 SGHNT, CDR2 YYREEE (reference sequence). The CDR3 DNA reads as TGTGCCAGCAGCCCCGGGACAGACGGGAGGACCGGGGAGCTGTTTTTT. This codes for CASSPGTDGRTGELFF.

The chain employs TRBV5-1 and TRBJ2-3; 15 nucleotides line up with TRBD2. J was trimmed by 4 bases and V by 4 bases; bases with no gene match: 4. The CDR3 extends over 16 amino acids. In germline, CDR1 is SGHRS, CDR2 YFSETQ. Here the CDR3 DNA reads TGCGCCAGCAGCACGGGACTAGCGGGAGGATCAGATACGCAGTATTTT. Translating it yields CASSTGLAGGSDTQYF.

V gene TRBV19 combines with J gene TRBJ2-3, with a possible D match to TRBD1 (5 bases). V dropped 8 bases and J dropped 1 base, with 13 bases sitting between them. The CDR3 extends over 14 amino acids. The germline CDR1 and CDR2 sequences are LNHDA and SQIVND (reference sequence). The CDR3 protein is CASRPDSGTDTQYF. CDR3 DNA: TGTGCCAGTCGGCCCGACAGTGGCACAGATACGCAGTATTTT.

V gene TRBV29-1 combines with J gene TRBJ2-5; 8 nucleotides agree with TRBD1. This CDR3 has 15 amino acids. Trimming cost V 4 bases and J 5 bases; bases outside gene matches: 12. Germline V gene lookup returns CDR1 SQVTM and CDR2 ANQGSEA. The CDR3 region is CSVARNAYRGETQYF. For the CDR3, the DNA is TGCAGCGTTGCCCGGAATGCCTACAGGGGGGAGACCCAGTACTTC.

This rearrangement joins TRBV7-8 to TRBJ2-7; 7 nucleotides line up with TRBD1. V shed 6 bases and J 0 bases; nucleotides not matched to a gene: 8. Germline-derived CDR1 and CDR2 are SGHVS and FQNEAQ. The CDR3 covers 15 residues. DNA of the CDR3: TGTGCCAGCAGGAAGGGGACAGCGAGCTCCTACGAGCAGTACTTC. Its translation is CASRKGTASSYEQYF.

The chain carries TRBV9 and TRBJ2-7, with D hard to call. V shed 0 bases and J shed 4 bases, with 11 bases lying between them. Germline V lookup: CDR1 SGDLS, CDR2 YYNGEE. This CDR3 comprises 14 residues. Here the CDR3 reads CASSVASSFYEQYF. The CDR3 region has the DNA TGTGCCAGCAGCGTAGCGAGTAGCTTTTACGAGCAGTACTTC.

For the CDR3, the DNA is TGTGCCAGCTCATACTTTGGGACAGGGGGACACGAGCAGTACTTC. Residues: CASSYFGTGGHEQYF. V usage is TRBV18 and J usage is TRBJ2-7; 11 bases line up with TRBD1. The CDR3 runs 15 residues. The germline V gene has CDR1 KGHSH and CDR2 LQKENI. J gave up 5 bases and V 5 bases, and 8 bases lay outside the gene matches.

V is TRBV15 and J is TRBJ2-7, with a possible D match to TRBD1 (5 bases). CDR3 length: 18 amino acids. Germline V gene sequence: CDR1 LNHNV, CDR2 YYDKDF (reference sequence). The V end lost 5 bases, the J end lost 2 bases, and 25 bases lay between the germline ends. The CDR3 nucleotides are TGTGCCACCAGCGTGTGGGGTGAGTGGGGCGGAGAAACCTACGAGCAGTACTTC. The encoded protein is CATSVWGEWGGETYEQYF.